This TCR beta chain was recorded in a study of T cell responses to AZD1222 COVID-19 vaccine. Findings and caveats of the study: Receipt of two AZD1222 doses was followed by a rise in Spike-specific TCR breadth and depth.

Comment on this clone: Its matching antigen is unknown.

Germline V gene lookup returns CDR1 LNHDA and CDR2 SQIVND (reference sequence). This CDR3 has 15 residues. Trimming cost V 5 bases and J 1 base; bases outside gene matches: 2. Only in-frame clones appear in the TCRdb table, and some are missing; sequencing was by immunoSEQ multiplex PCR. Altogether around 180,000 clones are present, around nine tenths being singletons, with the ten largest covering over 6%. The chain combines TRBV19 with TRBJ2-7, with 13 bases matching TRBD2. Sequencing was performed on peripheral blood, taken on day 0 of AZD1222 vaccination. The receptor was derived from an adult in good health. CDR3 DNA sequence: TGTGCCAGTAGTGTACTAGCGGGGGGGTCCTACGAGCAGTACTTC. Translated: CASSVLAGGSYEQYF.